This T cell receptor (beta chain) is drawn from a study of molecular identifiers for immune sequencing clone quantification. The germline V gene encodes CDR1 MDHEN and CDR2 SYDVKM. J was trimmed by 0 bases and V by 6 bases; bases with no gene match: 11. This CDR3 is built from 17 residues. TCRdb processed the PCR reads anew with MiXCR; each CDR3 protein has one entry. This table has roughly 630,000 distinct CDR3 sequences, around 25% appearing once. The naive CD8 libraries originated from between roughly 19,000 and 1,100,000 sorted cells and drew on 10%, 30% or 50% RNA. This clonotype has a handful of counts.

The clonotype originates from a human donor in good health. Some libraries in this study had Jurkat cell RNA spiked in. What was sequenced was naive CD8+ T cells from blood, with Jurkat cell RNA spiked in. Subset here: FACS-sorted CD8+CD4-CCR7+CD45RA+ naive T cells. The V and J genes are TRBV28 and TRBJ1-1, with TRBD1 matching over 9 bases. CDR3 sequence: CASRSTGGSWVNTEAFF. In nucleotides, the CDR3 is TGTGCCAGCAGATCCACAGGGGGCTCCTGGGTGAACACTGAAGCTTTCTTT.